A selection of T cell receptor beta chains follows, all from one sample in a study of identical twins. From the 5' RACE reads, TCRdb called clonotypes with MiXCR, one entry per CDR3 protein. The table includes some 1,600,000 distinct CDR3 sequences, less than 40% detected once. The sequenced sample consisted of cord blood. These receptors originate from a newborn girl in good health. Both conserved end residues are part of each CDR3. A D gene is named only where the DNA matches it firmly. Size is omitted from some rows. Given values are once, few, many or a class for expanded clones.

V gene	J gene	D gene	clone size	CDR3 DNA	CDR3 protein
TRBV27	TRBJ1-1	NA	NA	TGTGCCAGCGGTTTAGGAGGGTTTGGGAACACTGAAGCTTTCTTT	CASGLGGFGNTEAFF
TRBV2	TRBJ1-1	NA	NA	TGTGCCAAGGAGGCCAAGAACACTGAAGCTTTCTTT	CAKEAKNTEAFF
TRBV5-6	TRBJ2-1	NA	few	TGTGCCAGCAGCTTGTGGAGTTCTCATTTCTACAATGAGCAGTTCTTC	CASSLWSSHFYNEQFF
TRBV6-1	TRBJ1-1	NA	NA	TGTGCCAGCAGTCCCTACACGGGACAGAACACTGAAGCTTTCTTT	CASSPYTGQNTEAFF
TRBV24-1	TRBJ2-3	NA	NA	TGTGCCACCAGTCAGGACCCAGATACGCAGTATTTT	CATSQDPDTQYF
TRBV5-6	TRBJ2-5	TRBD2	few	TGTGCCAGCAGCTTGGTTACGCGGGAGATCGATGAGCAGTACTTC	CASSLVTREIDEQYF
TRBV10-3	TRBJ2-3	NA	NA	TGTGCCATCAGTGAGTCTTGGATTAATGGGGGCACAGATACGCAGTATTTT	CAISESWINGGTDTQYF
TRBV5-1	TRBJ2-4	TRBD2	few	TGCGCCAGCAGCAAAGGGACTAGCGGGAGGCGGGAAAACATTCAGTACTTC	CASSKGTSGRRENIQYF
TRBV28	TRBJ1-6	NA	NA	TGTGCCAGCAGGGGGCTTGGTAATTCACCCCTCCACTTT	CASRGLGNSPLHF
TRBV29-1	TRBJ2-3	NA	many	TGCAGCGTCCGGGCCCCTCTCACAGATACGCAGTATTTT	CSVRAPLTDTQYF
TRBV20-1	TRBJ2-7	NA	many	TGCAGTGCTAGCGGGATTTCCTACGAGCAGTACTTC	CSASGISYEQYF
TRBV27	TRBJ1-6	NA	NA	TGTGCCAGCAGTTTTGGCAGGGCACCCCTCCACTTT	CASSFGRAPLHF
TRBV7-2	TRBJ2-3	NA	few	TGTGCCAGCAGCTATAAGGTGCTGGGCAATACGCAGTATTTT	CASSYKVLGNTQYF
TRBV7-9	TRBJ2-7	TRBD2	NA	TGTGCCAGCAGCTGGGACTATTTCTCCGAGCAGTACTTC	CASSWDYFSEQYF
TRBV7-9	TRBJ1-2	NA	few	TGTGCCAGCAGCTTTAATCTCTTAGGCCCAGGATCTGGCTACACCTTC	CASSFNLLGPGSGYTF
TRBV20-1	TRBJ1-4	NA	few	TGCAGTGCTAGAGCCCGGACCGAGTCTAATGAAAAACTGTTTTTT	CSARARTESNEKLFF
TRBV5-6	TRBJ2-1	NA	NA	TGTGCCAGCAGCTTGCGGGGGACTTCGCCCTACAATGAGCAGTTCTTC	CASSLRGTSPYNEQFF
TRBV20-1	TRBJ2-4	NA	NA	TGCAGTGCTAGTTGGGGTAGTGGTCTCCTAGCCAAAAACATTCAGTACTTC	CSASWGSGLLAKNIQYF
TRBV7-8	TRBJ2-4	NA	few	TGTGCCAGCAGCCGGACGGAAGAGGCCCAGTACTTC	CASSRTEEAQYF
TRBV6-4	TRBJ2-1	TRBD1	NA	TGTGCCAGCAGTGCGAGCCACAGGGGATCCTACAATGAGCAGTTCTTC	CASSASHRGSYNEQFF
TRBV20-1	TRBJ2-1	NA	NA	TGCAGTGCTAGAGGAAGCGGACTCTCCTACAATGAGCAGTTCTTC	CSARGSGLSYNEQFF
TRBV7-2	TRBJ2-5	NA	NA	TGTGCCAGCAGCTGGGACTGGCTACAAGAGACCCAGTACTTC	CASSWDWLQETQYF
TRBV24-1	TRBJ2-5	TRBD2	NA	TGTGCCACCAGTGATCCTGCGGGACGCGGGGGTCAAGGGACCCAGTACTTC	CATSDPAGRGGQGTQYF
TRBV11-2	TRBJ2-1	NA	NA	TGTGCCAGCAGAAGGCCAGGGACTGAGCAGTTCTTC	CASRRPGTEQFF
TRBV20-1	TRBJ2-1	NA	many	TGCAGTGCCACCTCCCGGACTGAGCAGTTCTTC	CSATSRTEQFF
TRBV10-3	TRBJ1-2	TRBD1	NA	TGTGCCATCAGGAGGGGACAGGACTATGGCTACACCTTC	CAIRRGQDYGYTF
TRBV27	TRBJ2-3	NA	NA	TGTGCCAGCAGTTGGGGACGGGCTGCAGATACGCAGTATTTT	CASSWGRAADTQYF
TRBV5-1	TRBJ2-7	NA	NA	TGCGCCAGCAGCTCAGCGGAAAGCTCCTACAATGAGCAGTACTTC	CASSSAESSYNEQYF
TRBV7-6	TRBJ1-4	NA	NA	TGTGCCAGCAGCCGAACAGGGCCCCAAGGAAAAACTAATGAAAAACTGTTTTTT	CASSRTGPQGKTNEKLFF
TRBV21-1	TRBJ2-1	NA	NA	TGTGCCAGCAACGACTCCCTGAGCTCCTACAATGAGCAGTTCTTC	CASNDSLSSYNEQFF
TRBV29-1	TRBJ1-2	NA	many	TGCAGCGTTGACCCGGGCAGGGGCGTTTTCTATGGCTACACCTTC	CSVDPGRGVFYGYTF
TRBV7-6	TRBJ2-7	NA	NA	TGTGCCAGCAGCTTACAATTGGGGCAGAACAATGAGCAGTACTTC	CASSLQLGQNNEQYF
TRBV5-1	TRBJ1-6	NA	few	TGCGCCAGCAGCTTCGACTCGTTGGGATCACCCCTCCACTTT	CASSFDSLGSPLHF
TRBV5-1	TRBJ2-1	NA	few	TGCGCCAGTAGATCCGGGCCTGAGCAGTTCTTC	CASRSGPEQFF
TRBV10-3	TRBJ2-2	TRBD2	NA	TGTGCCGTCAGTGAGTCTAAGACTAGCGGGCGCACCGGGGAGCTGTTTTTT	CAVSESKTSGRTGELFF
TRBV5-4	TRBJ2-3	TRBD2	NA	TGTGCCAGCAGCTTGATGTTGGCGGGAGGACCTGGCACAGATACGCAGTATTTT	CASSLMLAGGPGTDTQYF
TRBV6-2/TRBV6-3	TRBJ2-3	TRBD2	NA	TGTGCCAGCAAGCTTAGCGGGGGTTCCACAGATACGCAGTATTTT	CASKLSGGSTDTQYF
TRBV2	TRBJ1-6	TRBD1	once	TGTGCCAGCAGCGCCGGGACAGGGGTCTATAATTCACCCCTCCAATTT	CASSAGTGVYNSPLQF
TRBV27	TRBJ2-3	TRBD2	NA	TGTGCCAGCAGTTACAGCGGGGGGCTTACAGATACGCAGTATTTT	CASSYSGGLTDTQYF
TRBV3-1	TRBJ2-7	NA	few	TGTGCCAGCAGCTTGTATCTAGCGAGCTCCTACGAGCAGTACTTC	CASSLYLASSYEQYF
TRBV4-1	TRBJ2-1	TRBD2	NA	TGCGCTAGCAGCCGAATCGTAGCGGGGGGGTACAATGAGCAGTTCTTC	CASSRIVAGGYNEQFF
TRBV19	TRBJ1-2	TRBD1	NA	TGTGCCAGTACAATAGGGACAGGCGGAGGATATAACTATGGCTACACCTTC	CASTIGTGGGYNYGYTF
TRBV7-2	TRBJ2-5	NA	NA	TGTGCCAGCAGCTTAGCGGTTGGGCAGTACTTC	CASSLAVGQYF
TRBV28	TRBJ1-6	TRBD1	many	TGTGCCAGCAGTACCGGGACAGTATATAATTCACCCCTCCACTTT	CASSTGTVYNSPLHF
TRBV20-1	TRBJ2-7	NA	few	TGCAGTGCTAGTGATGGGCCTTCCCTCTCCTACGAGCAGTACTTC	CSASDGPSLSYEQYF
TRBV6-5	TRBJ2-7	NA	NA	TGTGCCAGCTCTACAGGACGCTCCAACTCCTACGAGCAGTACTTC	CASSTGRSNSYEQYF
TRBV5-1	TRBJ2-1	TRBD2	few	TGCGCCAGCAGTCCCTTTACCGTAGCGGGTCTCTCCTACAATGAGCAGTTCTTC	CASSPFTVAGLSYNEQFF
TRBV10-3	TRBJ2-1	NA	NA	TGTGCCACGTCGGACTGCCAGAAGAGGAATGAGCAGTTCTTC	CATSDCQKRNEQFF
TRBV28	TRBJ2-3	TRBD2	NA	TGTGCCAGCAGTGGTAGCGGGAGGGCTCTATATACGCAGTATTTT	CASSGSGRALYTQYF
TRBV12-3/TRBV12-4	TRBJ1-2	NA	NA	TGTGCCAGCAGCCCCGGGACACAATTCTATGGCTACACCTTC	CASSPGTQFYGYTF
TRBV7-2	TRBJ2-1	NA	NA	TGTGCCAGCAGCTTAGGGAACTGGGCCCACAATGAGCAGTTCTTC	CASSLGNWAHNEQFF
TRBV5-4	TRBJ2-1	NA	NA	TGTGCCAGCAGCACCGACAGGCACAATGAGCAGTTCTTC	CASSTDRHNEQFF